This TCR beta chain was sequenced in a study of post-analysis software for immune sequencing data. In its sample, this clonotype was seen a few times. Carried by the TCR beta cDNA libraries were unique molecular identifiers. T cells numbering roughly 0.9 to 10 million yielded cDNA molecules that totaled approximately 500,000. MiXCR was run by TCRdb on the PCR reads, yielding one entry per CDR3 protein. The sample shows 650,000 to 850,000 distinct CDR3 sequences, just over 45% of them seen only once. The sequencing input was blood. This TCR came from a girl aged 5-17 years with multiple sclerosis.

CDR3 amino acids: CASVRGVTEAFF. As DNA, the CDR3 is TGTGCCAGCGTAAGGGGGGTCACTGAAGCTTTCTTT. The V gene is TRBV12-3 or TRBV12-4, the J gene TRBJ1-1, with D possibly being TRBD1 (6 bases). The V gene lost 8 bases and the J gene lost 4 bases, with 11 bases spanning the gap. CDR3 length: 12 residues.